This record looks at one TCR beta chain sequence and its context. The antigen is undetermined. Here immunoSEQ multiplex PCR was the method, and the copy in TCRdb shows in-frame clones only, minus some. Here the sample table reports about 140,000 clones. The data originate from a study of T cell responses to AZD1222 COVID-19 vaccine. Overall study findings and caveats: Reportedly, nearly half of unique spike TCRs recognized epitopes outside B.1.351/B.1.1.7 mutations. The sample set comprised mostly white British donors with more females, and clonal diversity was possibly underestimated.

Germline CDR1 MDHEN, CDR2 SYDVKM. The CDR3 contains 15 residues. V was shortened by 2 bases and J by 6 bases, with 16 bases between the two germline ends. The rearrangement uses TRBV28 and TRBJ1-1; D unclear. The TCR was taken from an adult in good health. The specimen sequenced was peripheral blood. The CDR3 region is CASSLPSLGRPEAFF. In DNA form, the CDR3 reads TGTGCCAGCAGTTTACCCAGCCTGGGCCGGCCTGAAGCTTTCTTT.